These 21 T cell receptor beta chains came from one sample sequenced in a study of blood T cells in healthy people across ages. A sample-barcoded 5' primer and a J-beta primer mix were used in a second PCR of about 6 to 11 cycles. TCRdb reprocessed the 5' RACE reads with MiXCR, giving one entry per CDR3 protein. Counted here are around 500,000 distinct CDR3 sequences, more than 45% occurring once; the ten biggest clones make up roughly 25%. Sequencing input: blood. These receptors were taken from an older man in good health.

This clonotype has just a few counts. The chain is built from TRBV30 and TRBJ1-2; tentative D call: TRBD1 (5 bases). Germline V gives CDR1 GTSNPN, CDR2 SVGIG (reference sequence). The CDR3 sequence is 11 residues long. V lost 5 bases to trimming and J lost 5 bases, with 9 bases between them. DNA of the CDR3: TGTGCCTGGGGGACTTCTTATGGCTACACCTTC. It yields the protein CAWGTSYGYTF.

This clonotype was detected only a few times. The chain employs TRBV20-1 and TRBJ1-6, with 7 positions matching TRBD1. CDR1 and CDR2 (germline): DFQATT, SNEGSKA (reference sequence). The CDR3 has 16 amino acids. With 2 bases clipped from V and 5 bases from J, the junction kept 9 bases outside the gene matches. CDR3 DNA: TGCAGTGCTAGACAGACAGCGCAGGGGGATAATTCACCCCTCCACTTT. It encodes CSARQTAQGDNSPLHF.

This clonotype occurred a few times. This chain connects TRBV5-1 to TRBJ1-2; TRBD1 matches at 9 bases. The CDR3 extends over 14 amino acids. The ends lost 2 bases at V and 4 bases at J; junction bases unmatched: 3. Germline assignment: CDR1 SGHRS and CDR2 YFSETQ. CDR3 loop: CASSFMDRGYGYTF. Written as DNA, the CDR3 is TGCGCCAGCAGCTTCATGGACAGGGGCTATGGCTACACCTTC.

CDR3 residues: CASSLAGSGAQFF. CDR3 bases: TGTGCCAGCAGCTTAGCAGGATCAGGAGCGCAGTTCTTC. V and J are TRBV7-2 and TRBJ2-1; D is uncertain. The CDR3 spans 13 residues. Germline-derived CDR1 and CDR2 are SGHTA and FQGNSA. The V end lost 0 bases, the J end lost 12 bases, and 12 bases lay between the germline ends. The full variable domain, its missing parts supplied by reference TRBV7-2 and TRBJ2-1, is GAGVSQSPSNKVTEKGKDVELRCDPISGHTALYWYRQSLGQGLEFLIYFQGNSAPDKSGLPSDRFSAERTGGSVSTLTIQRTQQEDSAVYLCASSLAGSGAQFFGPGTRLTVL.

For the CDR3, the DNA is TGCAGCGTTGTCCCTACGGCCAAAAACATTCAGTACTTC. Its protein is CSVVPTAKNIQYF. The gene calls are TRBV29-1 and TRBJ2-4; D is unclear. The germline CDR1 and CDR2 sequences are SQVTM and ANQGSEA. V lost 4 bases and J 1 base, leaving 8 bases between the germline ends. This CDR3 has 13 amino acids.

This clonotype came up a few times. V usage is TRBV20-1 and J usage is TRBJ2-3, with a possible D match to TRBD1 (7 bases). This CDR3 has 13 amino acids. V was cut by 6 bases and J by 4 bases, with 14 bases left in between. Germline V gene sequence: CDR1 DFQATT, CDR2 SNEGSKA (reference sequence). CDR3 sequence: CSAPGGQADTQYF. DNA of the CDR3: TGCAGTGCCCCAGGGGGGCAGGCAGATACGCAGTATTTT.

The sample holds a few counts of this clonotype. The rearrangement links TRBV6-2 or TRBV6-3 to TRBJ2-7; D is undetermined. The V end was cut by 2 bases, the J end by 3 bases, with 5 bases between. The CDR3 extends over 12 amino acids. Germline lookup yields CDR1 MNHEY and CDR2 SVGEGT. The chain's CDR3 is CASSYAIYEQYF. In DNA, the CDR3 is TGTGCCAGCAGTTACGCCATCTACGAGCAGTACTTC.

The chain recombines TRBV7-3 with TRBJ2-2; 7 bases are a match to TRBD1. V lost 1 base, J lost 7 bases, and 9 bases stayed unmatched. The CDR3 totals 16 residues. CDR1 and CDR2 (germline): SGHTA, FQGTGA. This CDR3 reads CASSLSQGGIGGELFF. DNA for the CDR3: TGTGCCAGCAGCTTAAGCCAAGGGGGCATCGGCGGGGAGCTGTTTTTT.

The CDR3 sequence is CASSSGTGGADNEQFF. As DNA, the CDR3 is TGTGCCAGCAGCTCCGGGACAGGGGGCGCGGACAATGAGCAGTTCTTC. The gene calls are TRBV7-3 and TRBJ2-1; TRBD1 agrees at 12 bases. The CDR3 is 16 residues long. Trimming removed 4 bases from V and 5 bases from J; junction bases left unmatched: 6. Germline V gene sequence: CDR1 SGHTA, CDR2 FQGTGA. The full variable domain, in which reference TRBV7-3 and TRBJ2-1 provide the parts outside the CDR3, is GAGVSQTPSNKVTEKGKYVELRCDPISGHTALYWYRQSLGQGPEFLIYFQGTGAADDSGLPNDRFFAVRPEGSVSTLKIQRTERGDSAVYLCASSSGTGGADNEQFFGPGTRLTVL.

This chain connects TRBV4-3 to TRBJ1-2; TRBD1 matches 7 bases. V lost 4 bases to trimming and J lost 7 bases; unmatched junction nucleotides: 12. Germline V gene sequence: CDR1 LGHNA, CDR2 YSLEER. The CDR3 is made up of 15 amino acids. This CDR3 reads CASSPRAGGLGGYTF. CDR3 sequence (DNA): TGCGCCAGCAGCCCCCGTGCAGGGGGGTTGGGTGGCTACACCTTC.

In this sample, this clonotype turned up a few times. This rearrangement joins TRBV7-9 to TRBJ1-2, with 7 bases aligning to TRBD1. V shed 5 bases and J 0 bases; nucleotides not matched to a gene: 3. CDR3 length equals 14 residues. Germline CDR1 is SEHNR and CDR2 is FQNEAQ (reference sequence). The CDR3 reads CASSRDRPNYGYTF. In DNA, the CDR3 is TGTGCCAGCAGCCGGGACAGACCTAACTATGGCTACACCTTC.

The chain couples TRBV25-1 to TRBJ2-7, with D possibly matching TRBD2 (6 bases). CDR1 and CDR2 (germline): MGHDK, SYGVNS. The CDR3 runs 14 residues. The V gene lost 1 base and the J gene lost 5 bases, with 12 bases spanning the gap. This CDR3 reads CASSEFGGANEQYF. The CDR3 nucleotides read TGTGCCAGCAGTGAATTCGGAGGGGCCAACGAGCAGTACTTC.

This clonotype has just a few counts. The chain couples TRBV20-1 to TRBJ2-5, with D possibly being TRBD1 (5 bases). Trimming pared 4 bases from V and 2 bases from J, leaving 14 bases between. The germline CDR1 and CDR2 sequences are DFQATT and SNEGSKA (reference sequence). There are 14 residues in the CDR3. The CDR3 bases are TGCAGTGCTAACGGGCAGGGATATCAAGAGACCCAGTACTTC. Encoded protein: CSANGQGYQETQYF.

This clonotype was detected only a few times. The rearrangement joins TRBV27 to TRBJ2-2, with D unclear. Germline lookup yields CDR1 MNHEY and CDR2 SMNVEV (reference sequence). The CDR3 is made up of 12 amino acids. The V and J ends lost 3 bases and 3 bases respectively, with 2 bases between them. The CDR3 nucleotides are TGTGCCAGCAGTTTTGACACCGGGGAGCTGTTTTTT. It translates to CASSFDTGELFF.

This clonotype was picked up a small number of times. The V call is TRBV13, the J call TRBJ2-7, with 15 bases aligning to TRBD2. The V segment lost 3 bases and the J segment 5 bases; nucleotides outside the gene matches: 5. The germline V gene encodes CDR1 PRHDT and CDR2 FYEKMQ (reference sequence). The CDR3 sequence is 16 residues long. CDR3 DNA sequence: TGTGCCAGCAGCTTCGGACTAGCGGGAGGGCTCCACGAGCAGTACTTC. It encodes CASSFGLAGGLHEQYF. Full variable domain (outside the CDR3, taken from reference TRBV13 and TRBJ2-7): AAGVIQSPRHLIKEKRETATLKCYPIPRHDTVYWYQQGPGQDPQFLISFYEKMQSDKGSIPDRFSAQQFSDYHSELNMSSLELGDSALYFCASSFGLAGGLHEQYFGPGTRLTVT.

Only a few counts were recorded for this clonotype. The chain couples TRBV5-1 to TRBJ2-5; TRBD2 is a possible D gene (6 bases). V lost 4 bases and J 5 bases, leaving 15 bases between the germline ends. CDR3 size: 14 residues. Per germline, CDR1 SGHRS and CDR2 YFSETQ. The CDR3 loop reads CASSTGLTLETQYF. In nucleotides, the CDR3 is TGCGCCAGCAGCACGGGACTGACCTTGGAGACCCAGTACTTC.

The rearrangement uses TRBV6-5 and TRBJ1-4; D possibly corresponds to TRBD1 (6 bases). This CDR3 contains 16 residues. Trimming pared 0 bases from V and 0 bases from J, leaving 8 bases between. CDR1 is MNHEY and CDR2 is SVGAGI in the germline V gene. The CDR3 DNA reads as TGTGCCAGCAGTTACTCGTGGACAGCAACTAATGAAAAACTGTTTTTT. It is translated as CASSYSWTATNEKLFF.

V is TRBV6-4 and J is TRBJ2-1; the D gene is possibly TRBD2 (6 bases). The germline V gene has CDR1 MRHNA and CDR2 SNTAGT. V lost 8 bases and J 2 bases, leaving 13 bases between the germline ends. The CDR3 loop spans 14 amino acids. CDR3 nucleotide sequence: TGTGCCAGCGCCCGGGACTCCACCTACAATGAGCAGTTCTTC. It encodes CASARDSTYNEQFF.

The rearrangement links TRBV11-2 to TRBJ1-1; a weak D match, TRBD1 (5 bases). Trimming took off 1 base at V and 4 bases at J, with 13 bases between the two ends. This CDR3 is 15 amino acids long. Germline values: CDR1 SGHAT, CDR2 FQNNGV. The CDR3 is CASSLGYWGLTEAFF. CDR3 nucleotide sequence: TGTGCCAGCAGCTTAGGATATTGGGGCCTCACTGAAGCTTTCTTT. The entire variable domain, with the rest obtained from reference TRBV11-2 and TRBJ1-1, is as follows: EAGVAQSPRYKIIEKRQSVAFWCNPISGHATLYWYQQILGQGPKLLIQFQNNGVVDDSQLPKDRFSAERLKGVDSTLKIQPAKLEDSAVYLCASSLGYWGLTEAFFGQGTRLTVV.

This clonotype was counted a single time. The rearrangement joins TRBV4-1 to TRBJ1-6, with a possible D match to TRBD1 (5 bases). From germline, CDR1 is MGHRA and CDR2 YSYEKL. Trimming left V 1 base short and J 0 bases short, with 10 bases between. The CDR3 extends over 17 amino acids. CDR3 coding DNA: TGCGCCAGCAGCCAAGCCCGGGACGGCTCCTATAATTCACCCCTCCACTTT. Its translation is CASSQARDGSYNSPLHF.

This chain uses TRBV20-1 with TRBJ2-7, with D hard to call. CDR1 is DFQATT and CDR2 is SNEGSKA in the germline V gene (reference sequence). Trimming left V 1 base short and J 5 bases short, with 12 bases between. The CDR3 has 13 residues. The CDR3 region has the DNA TGCAGTGCTAGAGTGGCTGCCGCCCACGAGCAGTACTTC. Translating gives CSARVAAAHEQYF.